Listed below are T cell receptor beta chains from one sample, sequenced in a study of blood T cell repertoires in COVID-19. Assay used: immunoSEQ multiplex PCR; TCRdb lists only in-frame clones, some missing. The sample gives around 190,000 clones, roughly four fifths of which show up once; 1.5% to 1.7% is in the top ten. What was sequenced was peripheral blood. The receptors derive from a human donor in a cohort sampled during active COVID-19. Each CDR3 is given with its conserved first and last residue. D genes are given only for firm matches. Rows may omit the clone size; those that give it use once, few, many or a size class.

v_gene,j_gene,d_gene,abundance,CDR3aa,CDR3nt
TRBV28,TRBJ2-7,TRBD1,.,CASSPTGGYEQYF,TGTGCCAGCAGTCCGACAGGGGGTTACGAGCAGTACTTC
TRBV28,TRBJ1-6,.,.,CASSGRARSPLHF,TGTGCCAGCAGTGGCAGGGCTAGGTCACCCCTCCACTTT
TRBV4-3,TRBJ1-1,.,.,CASSQVAKNTEAFF,TGCGCCAGCAGCCAAGTGGCCAAGAACACTGAAGCTTTCTTT
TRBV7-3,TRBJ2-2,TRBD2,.,CASSSTSGSTGELFF,TGTGCCAGCAGTTCCACTAGCGGGAGCACCGGGGAGCTGTTTTTT
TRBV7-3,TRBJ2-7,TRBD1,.,CASSIPGQGDPEKQEQYF,TGTGCCAGCAGCATTCCGGGACAGGGCGACCCTGAGAAGCAGGAGCAGTACTTC
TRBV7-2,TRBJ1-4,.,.,CASSLLGGPDEKLFF,TGTGCCAGCAGCTTACTCGGCGGGCCGGATGAAAAACTGTTTTTT
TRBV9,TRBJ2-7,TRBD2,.,CASSVALGGSYEQYF,TGTGCCAGCAGCGTAGCTCTCGGGGGGAGCTACGAGCAGTACTTC
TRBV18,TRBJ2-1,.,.,CASSPGGSSYNEQFF,TGTGCCAGCTCACCTGGGGGGAGCTCCTACAATGAGCAGTTCTTC
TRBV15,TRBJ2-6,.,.,CATAFGGGANVLTF,TGTGCCACCGCCTTCGGGGGAGGTGCCAACGTCCTGACTTTC
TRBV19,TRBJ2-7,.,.,CASSIQLGLSGISYEQYF,TGTGCCAGTAGTATCCAACTTGGACTTTCGGGTATTTCCTACGAGCAGTACTTC
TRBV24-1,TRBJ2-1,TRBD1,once,CATSDSGQGQDEQFF,TGTGCCACCAGTGATTCCGGACAGGGGCAGGATGAGCAGTTCTTC
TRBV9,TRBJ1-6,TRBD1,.,CASSETGNNSPLHF,TGTGCCAGCAGCGAGACAGGGAATAATTCACCCCTCCACTTT
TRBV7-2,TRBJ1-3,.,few,CASSFPGGNTIYF,TGTGCCAGCAGCTTCCCGGGTGGAAACACCATATATTTT
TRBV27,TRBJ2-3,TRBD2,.,CASSRTSGSTDTQYF,TGTGCCAGCAGTCGGACTAGCGGAAGCACAGATACGCAGTATTTT
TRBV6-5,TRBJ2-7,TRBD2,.,CASSYGLAGHEQYF,TGTGCCAGCAGTTATGGGCTAGCGGGACACGAGCAGTACTTC
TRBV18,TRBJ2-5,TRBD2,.,CASSPRPTSYQETQYF,TGTGCCAGCTCACCACGACCGACTAGCTACCAAGAGACCCAGTACTTC
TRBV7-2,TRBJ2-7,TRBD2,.,CASSATGLAGGPDEQYF,TGTGCCAGCAGCGCAACGGGACTAGCGGGGGGGCCGGACGAGCAGTACTTC
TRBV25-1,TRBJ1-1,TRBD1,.,CASSEWTGSTEAFF,TGTGCCAGCAGTGAATGGACAGGGAGCACTGAAGCTTTCTTT
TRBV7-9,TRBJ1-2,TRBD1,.,CASSPRQGNYGYTF,TGTGCCAGCAGCCCGCGACAGGGGAACTATGGCTACACCTTC
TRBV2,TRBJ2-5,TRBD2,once,CASSVGVSGKRETQYF,TGTGCCAGCAGTGTTGGAGTTAGCGGGAAGCGGGAGACCCAGTACTTC
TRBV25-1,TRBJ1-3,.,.,CASSAGGSGNTIYF,TGTGCCAGCAGTGCCGGGGGCTCTGGAAACACCATATATTTT
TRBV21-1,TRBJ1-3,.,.,CASSKARGGSGNTIYF,TGTGCCAGCAGCAAAGCTAGGGGGGGCTCTGGAAACACCATATATTTT
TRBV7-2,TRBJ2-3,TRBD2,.,CASSSGLAGEADTQYF,TGTGCCAGCAGCTCGGGACTAGCGGGAGAAGCAGATACGCAGTATTTT
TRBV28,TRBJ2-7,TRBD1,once,CASRLDRGFSYEQYF,TGTGCCAGCAGATTAGACAGGGGTTTTTCCTACGAGCAGTACTTC
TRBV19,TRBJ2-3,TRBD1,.,CASGQGSTDTQYF,TGTGCCAGTGGACAGGGAAGCACAGATACGCAGTATTTT
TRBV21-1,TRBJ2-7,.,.,CASRPGGDEQYF,TGTGCCAGCAGACCGGGAGGGGACGAGCAGTACTTC
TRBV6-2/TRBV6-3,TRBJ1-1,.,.,CASTPPGGTEAFF,TGTGCCAGCACCCCCCCGGGAGGCACTGAAGCTTTCTTT
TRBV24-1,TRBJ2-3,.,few,CATSAQTGLADTQYF,TGTGCCACCAGTGCCCAAACAGGGTTGGCAGATACGCAGTATTTT
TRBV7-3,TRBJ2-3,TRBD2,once,CASSPVGGSTDTQYF,TGTGCCAGCAGCCCGGTGGGAGGGAGCACAGATACGCAGTATTTT
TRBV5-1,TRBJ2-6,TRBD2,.,CASSLSGGSSGANVLTF,TGCGCCAGCAGCTTGAGCGGGGGGAGCTCTGGGGCCAACGTCCTGACTTTC
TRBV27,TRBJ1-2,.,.,CASTGAQGNYGYTF,TGTGCCAGTACCGGGGCCCAGGGGAACTATGGCTACACCTTC
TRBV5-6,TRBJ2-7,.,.,CASSFAEGSEQYF,TGTGCCAGCAGCTTCGCCGAGGGATCAGAGCAGTACTTC
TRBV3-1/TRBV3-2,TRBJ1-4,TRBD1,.,CASSQVTGGVGEKLFF,TGTGCCAGCAGCCAAGTGACAGGGGGCGTAGGTGAAAAACTGTTTTTT
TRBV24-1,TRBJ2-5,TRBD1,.,CATSDPGQGAETQYF,TGTGCCACCAGTGATCCGGGACAGGGGGCAGAGACCCAGTACTTC
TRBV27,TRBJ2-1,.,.,CASSLRGFPSYNEQFF,TGTGCCAGCAGTTTAAGGGGGTTCCCCAGCTACAATGAGCAGTTCTTC
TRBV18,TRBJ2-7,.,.,CASSPTGSYEQYF,TGTGCCAGCTCACCCACAGGGTCCTACGAGCAGTACTTC
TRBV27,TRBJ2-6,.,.,CATLSGANVLTF,TGTGCCACCCTATCTGGGGCCAACGTCCTGACTTTC
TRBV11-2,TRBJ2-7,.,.,CASSFQPELSYEQYF,TGTGCCAGCAGCTTCCAACCGGAGCTCTCCTACGAGCAGTACTTC
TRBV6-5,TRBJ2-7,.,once,CASNPNEGPVYEQYF,TGTGCCAGCAATCCGAACGAGGGTCCGGTGTACGAGCAGTACTTC
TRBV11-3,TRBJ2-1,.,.,CASSLEAGRNEQFF,TGTGCCAGCAGCTTAGAGGCAGGGCGAAATGAGCAGTTCTTC
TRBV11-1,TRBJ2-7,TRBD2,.,CASSLSSGSSYEQYF,TGTGCCAGCAGCTTATCTAGCGGGAGCTCCTACGAGCAGTACTTC
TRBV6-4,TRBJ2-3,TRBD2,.,CASSVAGGADTQYF,TGTGCCAGCAGTGTAGCGGGGGGGGCTGATACGCAGTATTTT
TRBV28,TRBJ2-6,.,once,CASRGRVSSGANVLTF,TGTGCCAGCAGAGGCAGGGTGAGCTCTGGGGCCAACGTCCTGACTTTC
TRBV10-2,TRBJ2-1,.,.,CASSDTGGGFF,TGCGCCAGCAGTGATACAGGGGGGGGGTTCTTC
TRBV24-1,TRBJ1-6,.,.,CATSDSGDYNSPLHF,TGTGCCACCAGTGATTCCGGGGACTATAATTCACCCCTCCACTTT
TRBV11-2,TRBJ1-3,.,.,CASSFPGFGNTIYF,TGTGCCAGCAGCTTCCCAGGGTTCGGAAACACCATATATTTT
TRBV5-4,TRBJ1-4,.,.,CASSLGVTTNEKLFF,TGTGCCAGCAGCTTAGGGGTTACGACTAATGAAAAACTGTTTTTT
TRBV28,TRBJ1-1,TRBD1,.,CASRTGTLMNTEAFF,TGTGCCAGCAGGACAGGGACACTAATGAACACTGAAGCTTTCTTT
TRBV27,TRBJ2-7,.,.,CASRRDTSYEQYF,TGTGCCAGCAGGAGGGACACCTCCTACGAGCAGTACTTC
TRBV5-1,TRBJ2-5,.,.,CASSLTRQFQETQYF,TGCGCCAGCAGCTTGACAAGACAGTTTCAAGAGACCCAGTACTTC
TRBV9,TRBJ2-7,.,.,CASSPRDSSYEQYF,TGTGCCAGCAGCCCGCGGGACAGTTCCTACGAGCAGTACTTC
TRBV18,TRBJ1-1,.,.,CASSPTRNTEAFF,TGTGCCAGCTCACCAACAAGAAACACTGAAGCTTTCTTT
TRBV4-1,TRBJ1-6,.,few,CASSQGLGGAEGSPLHF,TGCGCCAGCAGCCAAGGTTTGGGAGGGGCGGAAGGTTCACCCCTCCACTTT
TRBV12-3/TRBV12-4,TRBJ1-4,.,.,CASSLRENEKLFF,TGTGCCAGCAGTTTAAGGGAGAATGAAAAACTGTTTTTT
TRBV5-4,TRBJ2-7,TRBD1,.,CASTPGQGAYEQYF,TGTGCCAGCACCCCGGGACAGGGGGCCTACGAGCAGTACTTC